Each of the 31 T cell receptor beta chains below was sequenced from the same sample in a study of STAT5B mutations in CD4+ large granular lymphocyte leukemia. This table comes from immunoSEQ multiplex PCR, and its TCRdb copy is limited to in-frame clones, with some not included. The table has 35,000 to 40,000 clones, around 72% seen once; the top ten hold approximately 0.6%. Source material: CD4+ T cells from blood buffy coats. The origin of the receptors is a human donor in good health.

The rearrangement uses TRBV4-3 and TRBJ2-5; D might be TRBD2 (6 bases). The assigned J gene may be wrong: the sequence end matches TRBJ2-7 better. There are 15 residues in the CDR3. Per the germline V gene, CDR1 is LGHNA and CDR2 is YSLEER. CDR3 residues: CASSQEIGSSYEQYF. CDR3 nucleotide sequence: TGCGCCAGCAGCCAAGAAATCGGGAGCTCCTACGAGCAGTACTTC.

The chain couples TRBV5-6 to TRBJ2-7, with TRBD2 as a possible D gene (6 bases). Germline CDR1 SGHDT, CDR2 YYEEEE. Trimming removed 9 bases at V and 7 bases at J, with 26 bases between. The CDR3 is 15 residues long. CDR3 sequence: CATSRAGTPYGEQYF. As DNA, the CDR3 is TGTGCCACCTCTCGCGCGGGGACCCCTTATGGGGAGCAGTACTTC. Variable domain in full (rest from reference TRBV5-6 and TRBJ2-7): DAGVTQSPTHLIKTRGQQVTLRCSPKSGHDTVSWYQQALGQGPQFIFQYYEEEERQRGNFPDRFSGHQFPNYSSELNVNALLLGDSALYLCATSRAGTPYGEQYFGPGTRLTVT.

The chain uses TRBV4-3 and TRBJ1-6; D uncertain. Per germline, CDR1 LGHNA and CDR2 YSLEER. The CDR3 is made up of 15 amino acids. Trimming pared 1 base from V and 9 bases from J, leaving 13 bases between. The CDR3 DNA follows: TGCGCCAGCAGCCAAGGTGCCGAGGTGGGTTCACCCCTCCACTTT. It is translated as CASSQGAEVGSPLHF.

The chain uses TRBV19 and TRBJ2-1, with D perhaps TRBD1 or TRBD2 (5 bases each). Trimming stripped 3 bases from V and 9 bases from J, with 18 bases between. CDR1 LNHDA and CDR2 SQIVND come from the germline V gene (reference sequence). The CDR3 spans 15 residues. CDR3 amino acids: CASSMGRQALSEQFF. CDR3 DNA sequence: TGTGCCAGTAGTATGGGACGCCAAGCTCTTAGTGAGCAGTTCTTC. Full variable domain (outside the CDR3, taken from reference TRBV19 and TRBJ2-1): DGGITQSPKYLFRKEGQNVTLSCEQNLNHDAMYWYRQDPGQGLRLIYYSQIVNDFQKGDIAEGYSVSREKKESFPLTVTSAQKNPTAFYLCASSMGRQALSEQFFGPGTRLTVL.

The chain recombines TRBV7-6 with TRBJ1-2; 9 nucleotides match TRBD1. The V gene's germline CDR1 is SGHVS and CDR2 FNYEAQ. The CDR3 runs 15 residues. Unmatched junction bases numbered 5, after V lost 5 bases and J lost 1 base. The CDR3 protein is CASSPDRGFNYGYTF. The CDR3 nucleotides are TGTGCCAGCAGCCCAGACAGGGGGTTTAACTATGGCTACACCTTC.

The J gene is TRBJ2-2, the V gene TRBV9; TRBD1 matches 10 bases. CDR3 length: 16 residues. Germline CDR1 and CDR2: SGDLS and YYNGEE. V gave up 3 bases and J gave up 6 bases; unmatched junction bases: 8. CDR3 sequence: CASSATGGAVPGELFF. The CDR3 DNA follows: TGTGCCAGCAGCGCGACAGGGGGCGCAGTCCCCGGGGAGCTGTTTTTT.

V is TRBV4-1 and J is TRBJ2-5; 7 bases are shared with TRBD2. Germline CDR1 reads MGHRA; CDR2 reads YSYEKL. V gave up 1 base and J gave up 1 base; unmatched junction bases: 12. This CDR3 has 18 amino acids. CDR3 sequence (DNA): TGCGCCAGCAGCCAAGGGAGGGGAGGGGCCCCAATCCAAGAGACCCAGTACTTC. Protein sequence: CASSQGRGGAPIQETQYF.

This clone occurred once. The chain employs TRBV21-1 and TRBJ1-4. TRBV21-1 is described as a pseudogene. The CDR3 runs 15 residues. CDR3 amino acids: CASSRKGVANEKLFF. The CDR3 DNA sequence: TGTGCCAGCAGCAGGAAGGGAGTCGCTAATGAAAAACTGTTTTTT.

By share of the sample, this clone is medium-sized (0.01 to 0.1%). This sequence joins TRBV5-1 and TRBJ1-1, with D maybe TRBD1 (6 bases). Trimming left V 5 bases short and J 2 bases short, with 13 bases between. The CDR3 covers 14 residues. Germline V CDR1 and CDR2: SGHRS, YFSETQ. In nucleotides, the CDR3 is TGCGCCAGCAGACCCCGGGACACTAACACTGAAGCTTTCTTT. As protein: CASRPRDTNTEAFF. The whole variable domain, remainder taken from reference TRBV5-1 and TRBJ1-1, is KAGVTQTPRYLIKTRGQQVTLSCSPISGHRSVSWYQQTPGQGLQFLFEYFSETQRNKGNFPGRFSGRQFSNSRSEMNVSTLELGDSALYLCASRPRDTNTEAFFGQGTRLTVV.

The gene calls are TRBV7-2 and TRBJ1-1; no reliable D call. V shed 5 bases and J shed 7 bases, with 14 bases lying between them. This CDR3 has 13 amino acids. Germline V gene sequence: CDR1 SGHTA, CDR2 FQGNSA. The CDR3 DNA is TGTGCCAGCAGCAGGCCGGACCGCCGTGAAGCTTTCTTT. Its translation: CASSRPDRREAFF.

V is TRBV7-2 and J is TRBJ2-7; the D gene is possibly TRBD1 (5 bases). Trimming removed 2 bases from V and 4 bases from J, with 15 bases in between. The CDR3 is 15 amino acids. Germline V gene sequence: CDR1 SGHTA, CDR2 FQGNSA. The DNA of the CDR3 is TGTGCCAGCAGCTTATTAGCCTCGGACAAATACGAGCAGTACTTC. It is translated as CASSLLASDKYEQYF.

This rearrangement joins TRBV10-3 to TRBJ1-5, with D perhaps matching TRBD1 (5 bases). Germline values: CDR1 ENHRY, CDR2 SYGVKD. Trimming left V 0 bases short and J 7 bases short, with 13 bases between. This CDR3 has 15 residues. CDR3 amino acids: CAISESGPEGQPQHF. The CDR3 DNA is TGTGCCATCAGTGAGTCGGGACCTGAGGGACAGCCCCAGCATTTT.

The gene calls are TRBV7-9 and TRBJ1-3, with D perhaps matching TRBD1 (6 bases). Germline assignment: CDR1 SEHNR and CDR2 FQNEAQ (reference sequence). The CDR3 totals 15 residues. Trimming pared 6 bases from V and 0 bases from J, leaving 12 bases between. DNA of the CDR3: TGTGCCAGCAGGGGGGGGCCGTACTCTGGAAACACCATATATTTT. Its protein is CASRGGPYSGNTIYF.

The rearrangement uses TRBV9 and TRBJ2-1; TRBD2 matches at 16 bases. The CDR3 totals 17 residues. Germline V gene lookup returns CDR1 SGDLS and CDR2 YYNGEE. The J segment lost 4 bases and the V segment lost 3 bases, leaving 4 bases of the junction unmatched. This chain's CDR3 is CASSAGLAGGPYNEQFF. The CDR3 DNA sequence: TGTGCCAGCAGCGCGGGACTAGCGGGAGGGCCTTACAATGAGCAGTTCTTC.

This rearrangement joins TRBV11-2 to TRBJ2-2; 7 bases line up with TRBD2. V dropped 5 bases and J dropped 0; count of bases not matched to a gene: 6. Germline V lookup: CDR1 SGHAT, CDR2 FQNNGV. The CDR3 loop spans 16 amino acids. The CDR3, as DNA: TGTGCCAGCAGCCAACTGGGACTAACGAACACCGGGGAGCTGTTTTTT. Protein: CASSQLGLTNTGELFF.

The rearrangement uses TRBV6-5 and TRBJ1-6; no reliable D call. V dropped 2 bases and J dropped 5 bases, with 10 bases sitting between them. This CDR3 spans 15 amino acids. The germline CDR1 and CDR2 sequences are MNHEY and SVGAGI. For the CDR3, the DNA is TGTGCCAGCAGTTACCGCGGGAGAAATAATTCACCCCTCCACTTT. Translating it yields CASSYRGRNNSPLHF.

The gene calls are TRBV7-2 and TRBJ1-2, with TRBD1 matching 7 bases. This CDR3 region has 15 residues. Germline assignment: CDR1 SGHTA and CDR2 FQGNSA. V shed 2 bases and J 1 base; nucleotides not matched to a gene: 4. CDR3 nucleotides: TGTGCCAGCAGCTTACAGGGGGTACTTAACTATGGCTACACCTTC. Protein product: CASSLQGVLNYGYTF.

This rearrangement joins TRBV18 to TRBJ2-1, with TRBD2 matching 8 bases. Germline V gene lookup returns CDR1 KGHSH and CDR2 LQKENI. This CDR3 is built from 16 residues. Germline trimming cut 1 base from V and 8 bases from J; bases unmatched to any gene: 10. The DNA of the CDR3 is TGTGCCAGCTCACCACGGAGACTAGCGTCACAATATGAGCAGTTCTTC. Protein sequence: CASSPRRLASQYEQFF.

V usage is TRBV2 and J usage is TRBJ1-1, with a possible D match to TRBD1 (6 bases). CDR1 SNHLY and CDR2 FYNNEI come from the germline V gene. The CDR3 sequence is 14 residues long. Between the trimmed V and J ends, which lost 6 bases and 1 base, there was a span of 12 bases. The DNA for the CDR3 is TGTGCCAGCAGGGCCGGGACAACGAACACTGAAGCTTTCTTT. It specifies CASRAGTTNTEAFF.

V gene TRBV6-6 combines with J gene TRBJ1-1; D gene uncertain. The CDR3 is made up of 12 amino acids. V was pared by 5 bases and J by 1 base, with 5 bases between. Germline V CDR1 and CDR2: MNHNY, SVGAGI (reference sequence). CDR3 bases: TGTGCCAGCAGTCACGGGAACACTGAAGCTTTCTTT. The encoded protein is CASSHGNTEAFF.

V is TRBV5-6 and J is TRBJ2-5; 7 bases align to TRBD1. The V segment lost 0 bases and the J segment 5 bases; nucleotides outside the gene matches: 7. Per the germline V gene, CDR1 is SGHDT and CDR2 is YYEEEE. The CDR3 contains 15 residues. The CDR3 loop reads CASSLGVGGWETQYF. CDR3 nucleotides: TGTGCCAGCAGCTTGGGGGTAGGGGGCTGGGAGACCCAGTACTTC.

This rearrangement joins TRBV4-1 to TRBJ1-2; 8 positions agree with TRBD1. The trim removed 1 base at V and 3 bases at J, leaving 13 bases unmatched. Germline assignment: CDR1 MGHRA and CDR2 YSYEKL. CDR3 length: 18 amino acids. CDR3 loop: CASSQGDGTGTRDYGYTF. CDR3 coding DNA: TGCGCCAGCAGCCAAGGGGACGGGACAGGTACCCGGGACTATGGCTACACCTTC.

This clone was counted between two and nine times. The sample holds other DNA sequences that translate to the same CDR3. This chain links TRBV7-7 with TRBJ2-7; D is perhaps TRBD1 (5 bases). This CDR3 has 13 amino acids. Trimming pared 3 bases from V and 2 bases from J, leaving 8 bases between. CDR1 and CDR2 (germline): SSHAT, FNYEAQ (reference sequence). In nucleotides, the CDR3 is TGTGCCAGCAGCTTGGGCAGGGCCTACGAGCAGTACTTC. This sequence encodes CASSLGRAYEQYF.

Written as DNA, the CDR3 is TGTGCCAGCAGTGAAAGGGGGGATACGCAGTATTTT. This sequence encodes CASSERGDTQYF. The chain recombines TRBV6-1 with TRBJ2-3; maybe TRBD1 (6 bases). Looked up from germline, CDR1 is MNHNS and CDR2 is SASEGT. CDR3 length: 12 amino acids. V lost 2 bases, J lost 6 bases, and 6 bases lay in between.

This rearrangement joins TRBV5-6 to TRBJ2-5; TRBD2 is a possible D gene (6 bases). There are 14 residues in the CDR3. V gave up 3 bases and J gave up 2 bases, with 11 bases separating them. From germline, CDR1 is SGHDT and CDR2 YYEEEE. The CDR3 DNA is TGTGCCAGCAGCTGGGGGGACTGGCAAGAGACCCAGTACTTC. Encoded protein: CASSWGDWQETQYF.

In DNA, the CDR3 is TGTGCCAGCAGCCCAGGGGTTGGGACAGGAACCGGGGAGCTGTTTTTT. Residues: CASSPGVGTGTGELFF. This chain links TRBV7-9 with TRBJ2-2; 8 bases map to TRBD1. From germline, CDR1 is SEHNR and CDR2 FQNEAQ (reference sequence). The ends lost 5 bases at V and 5 bases at J; junction bases unmatched: 10. This CDR3 contains 16 residues.

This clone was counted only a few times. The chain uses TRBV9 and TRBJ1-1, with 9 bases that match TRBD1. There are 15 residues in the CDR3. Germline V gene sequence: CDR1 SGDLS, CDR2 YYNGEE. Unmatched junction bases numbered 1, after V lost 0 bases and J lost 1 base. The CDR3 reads CASSVGDRANTEAFF. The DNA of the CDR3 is TGTGCCAGCAGCGTAGGGGACAGGGCGAACACTGAAGCTTTCTTT. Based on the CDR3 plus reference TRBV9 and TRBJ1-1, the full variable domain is DSGVTQTPKHLITATGQRVTLRCSPRSGDLSVYWYQQSLDQGLQFLIQYYNGEERAKGNILERFSAQQFPDLHSELNLSSLELGDSALYFCASSVGDRANTEAFFGQGTRLTVV.

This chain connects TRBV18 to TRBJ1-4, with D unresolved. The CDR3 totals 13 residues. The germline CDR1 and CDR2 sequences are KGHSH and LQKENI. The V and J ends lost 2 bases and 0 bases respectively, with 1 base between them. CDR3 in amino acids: CASSPATNEKLFF. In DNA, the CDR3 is TGTGCCAGCTCACCAGCAACTAATGAAAAACTGTTTTTT.

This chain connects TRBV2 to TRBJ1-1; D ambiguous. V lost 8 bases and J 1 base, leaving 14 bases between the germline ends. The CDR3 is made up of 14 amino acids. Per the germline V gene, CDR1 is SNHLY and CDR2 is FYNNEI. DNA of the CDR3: TGTGCCAGCCTTCTTCGGACGGGGAACACTGAAGCTTTCTTT. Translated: CASLLRTGNTEAFF.

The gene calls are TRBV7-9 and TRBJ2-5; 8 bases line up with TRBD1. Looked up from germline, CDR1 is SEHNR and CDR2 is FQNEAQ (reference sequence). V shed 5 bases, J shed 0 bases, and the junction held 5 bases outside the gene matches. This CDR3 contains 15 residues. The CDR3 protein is CASSVGQGNQETQYF. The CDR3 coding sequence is TGTGCCAGCAGCGTTGGACAGGGCAACCAAGAGACCCAGTACTTC.

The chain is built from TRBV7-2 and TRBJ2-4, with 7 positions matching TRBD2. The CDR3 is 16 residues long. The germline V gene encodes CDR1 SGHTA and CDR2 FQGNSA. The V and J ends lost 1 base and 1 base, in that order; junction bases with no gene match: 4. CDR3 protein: CASSLEGGWAKNIQYF. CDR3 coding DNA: TGTGCCAGCAGCTTAGAGGGAGGGTGGGCCAAAAACATTCAGTACTTC.